The 12 T cell receptor beta chains presented below share a single source sample, sequenced in a study of cytomegalovirus exposure and HLA in healthy donors. The PCR used 60 Vbeta and 13 Jbeta primers. The method was immunoSEQ multiplex PCR; TCRdb's version includes in-frame clones alone and lacks a portion of them. The data contain roughly 160,000 clones, just under 80% of them singletons. Material for sequencing was PBMCs. These receptors were collected from a woman between 50 and 59 years old in good health and CMV-seropositive.

V usage is TRBV7-2 and J usage is TRBJ2-7; D is perhaps TRBD2 (6 bases). The CDR3 has 12 amino acids. Germline values: CDR1 SGHTA, CDR2 FQGNSA. The V end was cut by 2 bases, the J end by 7 bases, with 9 bases between. DNA for the CDR3: TGTGCCAGCAGCTTACAACGGGGGGAGCAGTACTTC. It codes for CASSLQRGEQYF.

The chain couples TRBV5-6 to TRBJ2-3; D is perhaps TRBD2 (6 bases). Germline V gene data show CDR1 as SGHDT and CDR2 as YYEEEE. The ends were cut back, 0 bases at V and 7 bases at J, with 15 bases in the middle. This CDR3 has 15 amino acids. Here the CDR3 reads CASSLVTPGENTQYF. The CDR3 bases are TGTGCCAGCAGCTTGGTCACCCCGGGGGAAAATACGCAGTATTTT.

The V and J genes are TRBV18 and TRBJ2-7; 7 bases agree with TRBD2. There are 14 residues in the CDR3. With 0 bases clipped from V and 4 bases from J, the junction kept 3 bases outside the gene matches. Germline CDR1 and CDR2: KGHSH and LQKENI. Here the CDR3 reads CASSPPTGGYEQYF. The CDR3 DNA follows: TGTGCCAGCTCACCACCAACGGGGGGATACGAGCAGTACTTC.

The genes are TRBV30 and TRBJ2-5; 9 bases map to TRBD1. The CDR3 has 17 residues. Germline loops: CDR1 GTSNPN, CDR2 SVGIG (reference sequence). Losses at the gene ends were 2 bases for V and 5 bases for J; bases not matched to a gene: 15. This chain's CDR3 is CAWSMDPYRGRPETQYF. The CDR3 DNA reads TGTGCCTGGAGTATGGATCCATACAGGGGGCGCCCGGAGACCCAGTACTTC.

The rearrangement links TRBV2 to TRBJ1-2; 7 positions agree with TRBD1. V shed 6 bases and J 2 bases; nucleotides not matched to a gene: 6. The CDR3 spans 14 residues. Germline-derived CDR1 and CDR2 are SNHLY and FYNNEI. The CDR3 bases are TGTGCCAGCAGCCTTACAGGGGAGAACTATGGCTACACCTTC. It is translated as CASSLTGENYGYTF.

This chain connects TRBV5-1 to TRBJ1-1; tentative D call: TRBD1 (5 bases). Germline V gene lookup returns CDR1 SGHRS and CDR2 YFSETQ. The CDR3 spans 14 residues. Between the trimmed V and J ends, which lost 0 bases and 1 base, there was a span of 7 bases. For the CDR3, the DNA is TGCGCCAGCAGCTTGGACAGGCCGAACACTGAAGCTTTCTTT. Translated, it gives CASSLDRPNTEAFF.

This chain links TRBV7-2 with TRBJ2-6, with D possibly matching TRBD2 (5 bases). This CDR3 has 17 amino acids. With 3 bases removed from V and 0 bases from J, the gap between germline ends came to 12 bases. Germline V CDR1 and CDR2: SGHTA, FQGNSA. The CDR3 region is CASSLSGGASGANVLTF. The CDR3 DNA sequence: TGTGCCAGCAGCTTGTCCGGAGGAGCCTCTGGGGCCAACGTCCTGACTTTC.

V usage is TRBV28 and J usage is TRBJ1-5; 11 positions match TRBD1. V lost 5 bases, J lost 7 bases, and 10 bases stayed unmatched. From germline, CDR1 is MDHEN and CDR2 SYDVKM. CDR3 length: 16 residues. CDR3 bases: TGTGCCAGCAGTGGGGACAGGGGGGCTTCCGGCCAGCCCCAGCATTTT. Residues: CASSGDRGASGQPQHF.

The chain combines TRBV7-9 with TRBJ1-3; D perhaps matches TRBD1 (5 bases). Germline V gene lookup returns CDR1 SEHNR and CDR2 FQNEAQ (reference sequence). Trimming pared 4 bases from V and 2 bases from J, leaving 9 bases between. The CDR3 is 14 residues long. The CDR3 bases are TGTGCCAGCAGCTGGTCAGGGACTGGAAACACCATATATTTT. Its protein product is CASSWSGTGNTIYF.

The V call is TRBV5-6, the J call TRBJ1-2; no firm D call. From germline, CDR1 is SGHDT and CDR2 YYEEEE. This CDR3 has 14 amino acids. V was trimmed by 6 bases and J by 6 bases, leaving 18 bases between them. The CDR3 sequence is CASTLGRGLNGYTF. The CDR3, as DNA: TGTGCCAGCACCCTCGGCCGGGGATTGAATGGCTACACCTTC. Full variable domain (rest looked up from reference TRBV5-6 and TRBJ1-2): DAGVTQSPTHLIKTRGQQVTLRCSPKSGHDTVSWYQQALGQGPQFIFQYYEEEERQRGNFPDRFSGHQFPNYSSELNVNALLLGDSALYLCASTLGRGLNGYTFGSGTRLTVV.

The V call is TRBV4-2, the J call TRBJ2-5, with D uncertain. This CDR3 contains 15 residues. Germline CDR1 LGHNA, CDR2 YNFKEQ. Trimming removed 0 bases at V and 4 bases at J, with 12 bases between. The DNA for the CDR3 is TGTGCCAGCAGCCAAGATAACGAAGCCGGAGAGACCCAGTACTTC. Amino acid sequence: CASSQDNEAGETQYF.

The chain is built from TRBV9 and TRBJ2-1, with a possible D match to TRBD1 (5 bases). Germline V gene lookup returns CDR1 SGDLS and CDR2 YYNGEE. Trimming removed 0 bases at V and 8 bases at J, with 15 bases between. The CDR3 covers 15 residues. CDR3 amino acids: CASSVVGPAGYEQFF. In DNA form, the CDR3 reads TGTGCCAGCAGCGTAGTTGGCCCGGCAGGGTATGAGCAGTTCTTC.